One sample yielded the 5 T cell receptor beta chains listed below, sequenced in a study of regulatory T cells in long-lasting Graves disease. Arm-PCR of CDR3 regions and iRepertoire HTBI primers were the basis on which TCR beta libraries were built. TCRdb re-derived calls from the multiplex PCR reads in MiXCR, one entry per CDR3 protein. The sample records 370,000 or so distinct CDR3 sequences, about 16% being singletons. As to time point: newly diagnosed GD, antithyroid drugs for less than 3 months. Scientists built the TCR library using RNA that was extracted from PBMCs. These same data were also listed under a study on T cells in Graves' hyperthyroidism and ophthalmopathy.

The starting material was peripheral blood mononuclear cells (PBMCs), obtained at new diagnosis, from a patient treated with antithyroid drugs. Receptor source: a woman aged 18-29 years with Graves disease.

The chain carries TRBV7-6 and TRBJ2-5; 11 bases match TRBD1. This CDR3 region has 16 residues. The V segment lost 3 bases and the J segment 0 bases; nucleotides outside the gene matches: 3. Germline lookup yields CDR1 SGHVS and CDR2 FNYEAQ. The CDR3 DNA sequence: TGTGCCAGCAGCTTGGGGACAGGGGGAAACCAAGAGACCCAGTACTTC. Protein: CASSLGTGGNQETQYF.

The rearrangement links TRBV2 to TRBJ2-5; D remains unclear. The CDR3 contains 12 residues. V was clipped by 10 bases and J by 4 bases, with 13 bases between them. Germline-derived CDR1 and CDR2 are SNHLY and FYNNEI. DNA for the CDR3: TGTGCCATTCGGGCCATCACAGAGACCCAGTACTTC. It translates to CAIRAITETQYF.

This clonotype has only a few counts. J is TRBJ2-1 and V is TRBV7-3; 7 bases are shared with TRBD1. This CDR3 is built from 15 residues. Unmatched junction bases numbered 9, after V lost 4 bases and J lost 6 bases. CDR1 and CDR2 from the germline V gene are SGHTA and FQGTGA. The CDR3 DNA is TGTGCCAGCAGCTCAACCGGGACAGTACTCAATGAGCAGTTCTTC. It codes for CASSSTGTVLNEQFF.

This clonotype was detected ten times or more. The V gene is TRBV12-3 or TRBV12-4, the J gene TRBJ2-3; D might be TRBD1 or TRBD2, each matching 5 bases. This CDR3 is built from 14 residues. V dropped 5 bases and J dropped 6 bases, with 15 bases sitting between them. CDR3 in amino acids: CASSPGTSSDTQYF. The CDR3 DNA is TGTGCCAGCAGTCCCGGGACCTCATCGGATACGCAGTATTTT.

This clonotype was counted a few times. This chain uses TRBV6-1 with TRBJ1-5; the D is unclear. Germline-derived CDR1 and CDR2 are MNHNS and SASEGT. The CDR3 is 13 amino acids. Trimming took 4 bases from V and 2 from J, leaving 6 bases between them. The CDR3 nucleotides are TGTGCCAGCAGTGTGATTGGCAATCAGCCCCAGCATTTT. Protein sequence: CASSVIGNQPQHF.